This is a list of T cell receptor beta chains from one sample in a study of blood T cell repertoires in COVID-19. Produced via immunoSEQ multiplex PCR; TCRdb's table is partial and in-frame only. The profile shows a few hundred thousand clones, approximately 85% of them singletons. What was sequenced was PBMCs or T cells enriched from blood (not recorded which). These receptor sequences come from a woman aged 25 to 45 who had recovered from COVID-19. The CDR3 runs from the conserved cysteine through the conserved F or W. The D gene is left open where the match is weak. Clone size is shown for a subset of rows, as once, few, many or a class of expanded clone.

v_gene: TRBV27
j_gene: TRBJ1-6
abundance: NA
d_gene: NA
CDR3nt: TGTGCCAGCAGTTTATCGTATTCGGGGAGATCACCCCTCCACTTT
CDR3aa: CASSLSYSGRSPLHF

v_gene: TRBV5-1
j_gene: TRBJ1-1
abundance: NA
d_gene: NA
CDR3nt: TGCGCCAGCAGCAACGAGGGTGAGAGTGAAGCTTTCTTT
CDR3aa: CASSNEGESEAFF

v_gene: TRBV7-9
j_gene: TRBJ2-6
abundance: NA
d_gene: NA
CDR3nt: TGTGCCAGCAGCGTATACAAGTCTGGGGCCAACGTCCTGACTTTC
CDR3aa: CASSVYKSGANVLTF

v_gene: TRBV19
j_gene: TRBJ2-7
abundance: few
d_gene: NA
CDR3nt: TGTGCCAGTAGTAAGGCAGGCTCCTACGAGCAGTACTTC
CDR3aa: CASSKAGSYEQYF

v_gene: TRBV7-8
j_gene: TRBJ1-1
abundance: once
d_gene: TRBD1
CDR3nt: TGTGCCAGCAGCTTAGGAGGACAGGGGGACACTGAAGCTTTCTTT
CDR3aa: CASSLGGQGDTEAFF

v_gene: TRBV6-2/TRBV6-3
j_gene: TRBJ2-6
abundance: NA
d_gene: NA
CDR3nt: TGTGCCAGCAGTCCGCCCGAGGTGACCTATATCTCTGGGGCCAACGTCCTGACTTTC
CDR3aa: CASSPPEVTYISGANVLTF

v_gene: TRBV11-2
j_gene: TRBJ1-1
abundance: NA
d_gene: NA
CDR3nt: TGTGCCAGCCTGGGGGGGGAAACTGAAGCTTTCTTT
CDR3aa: CASLGGETEAFF

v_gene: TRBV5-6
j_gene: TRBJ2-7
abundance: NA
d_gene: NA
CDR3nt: TGTGCCAGCAGCTTGGGACGGGTCTTGACCTACGAGCAGTACTTC
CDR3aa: CASSLGRVLTYEQYF

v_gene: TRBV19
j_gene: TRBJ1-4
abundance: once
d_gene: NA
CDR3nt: TGTGCCAGTAGTATAGCCACAACTAATGAAAAACTGTTTTTT
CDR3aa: CASSIATTNEKLFF

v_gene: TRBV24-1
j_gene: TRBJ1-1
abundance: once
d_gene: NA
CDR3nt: TGTGCCACCAGTGATTCGGCGGCTCTGGGCACTGAAGCTTTCTTT
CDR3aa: CATSDSAALGTEAFF

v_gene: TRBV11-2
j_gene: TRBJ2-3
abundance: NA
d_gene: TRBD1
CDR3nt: TGTGCCAGCAGCAGGGACAGGGTGACAGATACGCAGTATTTT
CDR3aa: CASSRDRVTDTQYF

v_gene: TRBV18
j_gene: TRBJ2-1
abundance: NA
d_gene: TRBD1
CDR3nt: TGTGCCAGCTCACCAGGAGTTCCGGGACAGGGCCGGCATGAGCAGTTCTTC
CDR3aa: CASSPGVPGQGRHEQFF

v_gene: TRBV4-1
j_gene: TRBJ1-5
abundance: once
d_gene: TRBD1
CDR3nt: TGCGCCAGCAGCCAAGTGGGACAGGGTGGCCAGCCCCAGCATTTT
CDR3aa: CASSQVGQGGQPQHF

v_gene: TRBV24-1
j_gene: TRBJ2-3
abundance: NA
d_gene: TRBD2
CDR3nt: TGTGCCACCAGTGAATATCTAGCGGGGCACACAGATACGCAGTATTTT
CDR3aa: CATSEYLAGHTDTQYF

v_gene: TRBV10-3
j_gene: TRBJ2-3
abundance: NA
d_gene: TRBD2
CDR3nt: TGTGCCATCAGTGCGGGAGGCACCACAGATACGCAGTATTTT
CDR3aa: CAISAGGTTDTQYF